The 8 T cell receptor beta chains reported below all come from one sample, sequenced in a study of control samples from healthy donors and cancer patients. TCRdb's copy holds only in-frame clones and misses some; the assay was immunoSEQ multiplex PCR. This sample has about 180,000 clones, with approximately 92% found just once. The sequencing sample was made of blood. All receptors come from a man younger than 45 in good health.

To note about this clone: Different DNA sequences within this sample yield the same CDR3. The chain links TRBV3-1 (or the pseudogene TRBV3-2) to TRBJ1-1; D remains unclear. V lost 4 bases to trimming and J lost 1 base, with 10 bases between them. Germline values: CDR1 LGHDT, CDR2 YNNKEL (reference sequence). The CDR3 covers 14 residues. The CDR3 DNA reads TGTGCCAGCAGCCCCAGTGGGCCGAACACTGAAGCTTTCTTT. Protein: CASSPSGPNTEAFF.

CDR3 in DNA: TGTGCCAGCAGCCTCAGGGACAACTATGGCTACACCTTC. It is translated as CASSLRDNYGYTF. The chain links TRBV9 to TRBJ1-2; perhaps TRBD1 as D (5 bases). Trimming left V 4 bases short and J 2 bases short, with 9 bases between. The V gene's germline CDR1 is SGDLS and CDR2 YYNGEE. This CDR3 has 13 residues. Full variable domain (rest looked up from reference TRBV9 and TRBJ1-2): DSGVTQTPKHLITATGQRVTLRCSPRSGDLSVYWYQQSLDQGLQFLIQYYNGEERAKGNILERFSAQQFPDLHSELNLSSLELGDSALYFCASSLRDNYGYTFGSGTRLTVV.

The genes are TRBV25-1 and TRBJ1-2, with TRBD1 identical over 7 bases. The germline V gene encodes CDR1 MGHDK and CDR2 SYGVNS. V shed 10 bases and J 4 bases; nucleotides not matched to a gene: 9. The CDR3 spans 13 residues. CDR3 coding DNA: TGTGCCACCTCTTTAGGGGGCGGCTATGGCTACACCTTC. Protein product: CATSLGGGYGYTF.

V usage is TRBV6-2 or TRBV6-3 and J usage is TRBJ1-1; TRBD1 might be the D (5 bases). The germline V gene has CDR1 MNHEY and CDR2 SVGEGT. This CDR3 is built from 13 residues. Trimming left V 6 bases short and J 4 bases short, with 12 bases between. DNA for the CDR3: TGTGCCAGCAGCCTCGGACAATCCACTGAAGCTTTCTTT. Protein sequence: CASSLGQSTEAFF.

This chain connects TRBV15 to TRBJ2-7; D is unresolved. The CDR3 runs 16 residues. The germline V gene encodes CDR1 LNHNV and CDR2 YYDKDF (reference sequence). The V end lost 0 bases, the J end lost 2 bases, and 14 bases lay between the germline ends. The DNA for the CDR3 is TGTGCCACCAGCAGAGATCAGTCCCTCTCAGCCTACGAGCAGTACTTC. Translation gives CATSRDQSLSAYEQYF. The whole variable domain, remainder taken from reference TRBV15 and TRBJ2-7, is DAMVIQNPRYQVTQFGKPVTLSCSQTLNHNVMYWYQQKSSQAPKLLFHYYDKDFNNEADTPDNFQSRRPNTSFCFLDIRSPGLGDTAMYLCATSRDQSLSAYEQYFGPGTRLTVT.

The chain carries TRBV6-6 and TRBJ2-1; D is ambiguous. Trimming left V 0 bases short and J 10 bases short, with 10 bases between. The germline CDR1 and CDR2 sequences are MNHNY and SVGAGI (reference sequence). This CDR3 contains 13 residues. This CDR3 is CASSYSLGQEQFF. DNA for the CDR3: TGTGCCAGCAGTTACTCGCTAGGCCAGGAGCAGTTCTTC.

This chain connects TRBV11-2 to TRBJ2-3; TRBD2 is a possible D gene (6 bases). From germline, CDR1 is SGHAT and CDR2 FQNNGV. V was shortened by 4 bases and J by 8 bases, with 19 bases between the two germline ends. This CDR3 is built from 15 residues. CDR3 nucleotides: TGTGCCAGCAGCTGGATCCGGGGGTCCGAGTTTACGCAGTATTTT. This encodes CASSWIRGSEFTQYF.

This sequence joins TRBV2 and TRBJ2-5; either TRBD1 or TRBD2 may fit D (5 bases each). Germline V gene lookup returns CDR1 SNHLY and CDR2 FYNNEI. The CDR3 runs 13 residues. V gave up 7 bases and J gave up 1 base, with 10 bases separating them. In DNA form, the CDR3 reads TGTGCCAGCATCAGGGACCGCCAAGAGACCCAGTACTTC. It specifies CASIRDRQETQYF.